This T cell receptor beta chain emerged from a study of beta chain features in type 1 diabetes. This CDR3 contains 11 residues. V lost 6 bases to trimming and J lost 6 bases, with 7 bases between them. Germline values: CDR1 SNHLY, CDR2 FYNNEI. Findings and limits, study-wide: Moderately but significantly shorter TCRB CDR3s were found in Type 1 diabetes patients in all four CD4+ subsets. The naive, central memory and Treg TCRB repertoires of patients appeared to be more similar to one another than those of healthy donors.

What was sequenced were expressed TCRB transcripts, since all of the isolated RNA had been reverse transcribed. Naive, central memory and regulatory T cell samples yielded about 3.57 million reads on average. Here immunoSEQ multiplex PCR was the method, and the copy in TCRdb shows in-frame clones only, minus some. The sample carries 600,000 or so clones, 11% to 15% recorded once. Populations obtained by sorting all exceeded 98% purity. About this clone: Its specificity is not known. Within the sample, other DNA sequences also encode this same CDR3.

The specimen sequenced was naive CD4+ T cells from blood. J is TRBJ2-3 and V is TRBV2; D uncertain. This sequence was found in a man between 18 and 35 years old with type 1 diabetes. The CDR3 region has the DNA TGTGCCAGCAGAGGTGGCGATACGCAGTATTTT. This gives the protein CASRGGDTQYF.